Each of the 19 T cell receptor beta chains below was sequenced from the same sample in a study of T cell changes during pregnancy in multiple sclerosis (dated by TCRdb to between 2018 and 2020). To prepare the library, the immunoSEQ multiplex PCR assay was applied. Entries here come from immuneACCESS through TCRdb and include only in-frame sequences with V and J called. Some clones fail to appear in such tables; in the studies checked, an unresolved V gene covers under half of the shortfall, and the cause of the remainder is unknown. This sample lists 35,000 or so clones; roughly 85% were detected once. More than 1% of the sample comes from the top ten. Source: CD4+ T cells from peripheral blood mononuclear cells, taken before pregnancy. These receptors were obtained from a female donor with multiple sclerosis, enrolled in a pregnancy study.

The chain employs TRBV28 and TRBJ2-3; no clear D gene. Germline assignment: CDR1 MDHEN and CDR2 SYDVKM. The CDR3 length is 17 residues. The ends were cut back, 6 bases at V and 0 bases at J, with 19 bases in the middle. CDR3 in DNA: TGTGCCAGCAGCCTAACGGGTACGAGTTGGAGCACAGATACGCAGTATTTT. It translates to CASSLTGTSWSTDTQYF.

The chain is built from TRBV11-1 and TRBJ2-7; D gene ambiguous. V lost 1 base and J 5 bases, leaving 9 bases between the germline ends. The CDR3 has 13 residues. CDR1 is SGHAT, CDR2 FQDESV, per germline (reference sequence). This CDR3 reads CASSLGVGDEQYF. CDR3 in DNA: TGTGCCAGCAGCTTAGGCGTAGGAGACGAGCAGTACTTC.

The rearrangement joins TRBV18 to TRBJ2-7, with D tentatively TRBD1 (6 bases). The V gene lost 4 bases and the J gene lost 4 bases, with 17 bases spanning the gap. Germline loops: CDR1 KGHSH, CDR2 LQKENI. The CDR3 is made up of 15 amino acids. CDR3 coding DNA: TGTGCCAGCTCACTCTTAAAGGACAGCCTTTACGAGCAGTACTTC. It yields the protein CASSLLKDSLYEQYF.

J is TRBJ1-1 and V is TRBV5-1; 7 positions agree with TRBD1. Germline V gene data show CDR1 as SGHRS and CDR2 as YFSETQ. Trimming at V came to 2 bases and at J to 3 bases, leaving 7 bases not matched to a gene. The CDR3 is 15 amino acids. The CDR3 nucleotides read TGCGCCAGCAGCTTTATAGGGGGCGTCTACACTGAAGCTTTCTTT. It is translated as CASSFIGGVYTEAFF.

The chain combines TRBV2 with TRBJ2-1; possible D gene TRBD1, 5 bases. Trimming took 8 bases from V and 2 from J, leaving 13 bases between them. Germline V gene sequence: CDR1 SNHLY, CDR2 FYNNEI. The CDR3 sequence is 14 residues long. As DNA, the CDR3 is TGTGCCAGCCGACAGTTAAGAGCCTACAATGAGCAGTTCTTC. Translation: CASRQLRAYNEQFF.

The CDR3 nucleotides are TGTGCCAGCTCACCCCGGGATGCCACAGATACGCAGTATTTT. Translated, it gives CASSPRDATDTQYF. The rearrangement uses TRBV18 and TRBJ2-3; D is possibly TRBD2 (5 bases). The CDR3 is 14 residues long. V was trimmed by 3 bases and J by 2 bases, leaving 9 bases between them. Per germline, CDR1 KGHSH and CDR2 LQKENI.

A word on this clone: This specimen includes other DNA sequences encoding the same CDR3. J is TRBJ1-1 and V is TRBV5-1, with D perhaps matching TRBD1 (6 bases). V was cut by 5 bases and J by 0 bases, with 17 bases left in between. The CDR3 totals 16 residues. Germline CDR1 reads SGHRS; CDR2 reads YFSETQ. This CDR3 reads CASSSQGGSVNTEAFF. CDR3 sequence (DNA): TGCGCCAGCAGTTCGCAAGGGGGAAGTGTGAACACTGAAGCTTTCTTT.

The chain employs TRBV6-1 and TRBJ1-5; 7 nucleotides line up with TRBD1. J gave up 5 bases and V 0 bases, and 7 bases lay outside the gene matches. The germline gives CDR1 MNHNS, CDR2 SASEGT. The CDR3 sequence is 16 residues long. For the CDR3, the DNA is TGTGCCAGCAGTGAAGCATTGGACAGGATCTATCAGCCCCAGCATTTT. Translation gives CASSEALDRIYQPQHF.

The rearrangement joins TRBV10-1 to TRBJ2-2; D possibly corresponds to TRBD1 (6 bases). The CDR3 has 16 amino acids. Germline V gene data show CDR1 as WNHNN and CDR2 as SYGVQD (reference sequence). V was trimmed by 4 bases and J by 4 bases, leaving 16 bases between them. CDR3 nucleotide sequence: TGCGCCAGCAGTGGTCTACAGGGTCCTCGCACCGGGGAGCTGTTTTTT. This translates into CASSGLQGPRTGELFF.

V gene TRBV2 combines with J gene TRBJ2-7, with D perhaps TRBD1 (9 bases). The CDR3 length is 16 residues. Trimming took 8 bases from V and 3 from J, leaving 23 bases between them. The V gene's germline CDR1 is SNHLY and CDR2 FYNNEI. The CDR3, as DNA: TGTGCCAGCGGGTTCTTACAGGGGGCGGGGGGCTACGAGCAGTACTTC. Its protein is CASGFLQGAGGYEQYF.

This chain links TRBV5-1 with TRBJ2-3, with D tentatively TRBD2 (5 bases). Germline loops: CDR1 SGHRS, CDR2 YFSETQ. Trimming stripped 4 bases from V and 0 bases from J, with 15 bases between. This CDR3 contains 16 residues. The CDR3 reads CASSPGGGPSTDTQYF. Written as DNA, the CDR3 is TGCGCCAGCAGCCCCGGAGGCGGCCCTAGCACAGATACGCAGTATTTT. The whole variable domain, remainder taken from reference TRBV5-1 and TRBJ2-3, is KAGVTQTPRYLIKTRGQQVTLSCSPISGHRSVSWYQQTPGQGLQFLFEYFSETQRNKGNFPGRFSGRQFSNSRSEMNVSTLELGDSALYLCASSPGGGPSTDTQYFGPGTRLTVL.

This sequence joins TRBV5-1 and TRBJ2-3, with TRBD2 matching over 14 bases. Unmatched junction bases numbered 9, after V lost 4 bases and J lost 5 bases. The CDR3 has 17 residues. CDR1 SGHRS and CDR2 YFSETQ come from the germline V gene. The CDR3 is CASSPRLAGGLRDTQYF. DNA for the CDR3: TGCGCCAGCAGCCCAAGACTAGCGGGAGGGCTACGAGATACGCAGTATTTT. The full variable domain, in which reference TRBV5-1 and TRBJ2-3 provide the parts outside the CDR3, is KAGVTQTPRYLIKTRGQQVTLSCSPISGHRSVSWYQQTPGQGLQFLFEYFSETQRNKGNFPGRFSGRQFSNSRSEMNVSTLELGDSALYLCASSPRLAGGLRDTQYFGPGTRLTVL.

The chain employs TRBV5-1 and TRBJ2-7; TRBD1 might be the D (6 bases). Per germline, CDR1 SGHRS and CDR2 YFSETQ. The ends were cut back, 1 base at V and 2 bases at J, with 10 bases in the middle. The CDR3 covers 14 residues. For the CDR3, the DNA is TGCGCCAGCAGCTTGAACAGGGATACCTACGAGCAGTACTTC. It codes for CASSLNRDTYEQYF.

This chain uses TRBV7-2 with TRBJ2-5; TRBD1 matches 8 bases. With V trimmed by 5 bases and J by 4 bases, 12 bases remained unmatched. The germline gives CDR1 SGHTA, CDR2 FQGNSA. The CDR3 is 16 residues long. CDR3 region: CASSPPGQGLAETQYF. The CDR3 DNA reads as TGTGCCAGCAGCCCTCCTGGACAGGGTCTTGCAGAGACCCAGTACTTC.

The chain uses TRBV28 and TRBJ2-7; 13 bases match TRBD2. The CDR3 consists of 14 residues. Trimming at V came to 8 bases and at J to 4 bases, leaving 5 bases not matched to a gene. Germline V CDR1 and CDR2: MDHEN, SYDVKM. CDR3 in amino acids: CASRTSGRRYEQYF. CDR3 in DNA: TGTGCCAGCCGGACTAGCGGGAGAAGGTACGAGCAGTACTTC.

J is TRBJ2-3 and V is TRBV28; maybe TRBD2 (6 bases). The CDR3 runs 15 residues. Trimming stripped 6 bases from V and 2 bases from J, with 15 bases between. Germline V lookup: CDR1 MDHEN, CDR2 SYDVKM. CDR3 bases: TGTGCCAGCAGGACCGGAGGGGCGGACACAGATACGCAGTATTTT. Amino acid sequence: CASRTGGADTDTQYF.

CDR3 sequence: CASSHGLAGSSYNEQFF. DNA of the CDR3: TGTGCCAGCAGCCATGGACTAGCGGGGAGCTCCTACAATGAGCAGTTCTTC. The chain carries TRBV4-2 and TRBJ2-1; 12 bases agree with TRBD2. This CDR3 region has 17 residues. Germline CDR1 and CDR2: LGHNA and YNFKEQ. Trimming cost V 3 bases and J 0 bases; bases outside gene matches: 3.

The CDR3 DNA follows: TGTGCCAGCAGCTTAGCGGGACAGGGGGCGCTTGGCTACACCTTC. Its protein product is CASSLAGQGALGYTF. This rearrangement joins TRBV7-2 to TRBJ1-2, with 12 bases identical to TRBD1. The V and J ends lost 0 bases and 7 bases, in that order; junction bases with no gene match: 3. Germline V gene sequence: CDR1 SGHTA, CDR2 FQGNSA. The CDR3 loop spans 15 amino acids.

This chain uses TRBV18 with TRBJ2-1; the D is unclear. Germline V lookup: CDR1 KGHSH, CDR2 LQKENI. This CDR3 has 15 residues. V dropped 3 bases and J dropped 0 bases, with 9 bases sitting between them. The CDR3 region is CASSPEDSSYNEQFF. CDR3 DNA sequence: TGTGCCAGCTCACCCGAAGACTCCTCCTACAATGAGCAGTTCTTC. The whole variable domain, filled in from reference TRBV18 and TRBJ2-1, reads NAGVMQNPRHLVRRRGQEARLRCSPMKGHSHVYWYRQLPEEGLKFMVYLQKENIIDESGMPKERFSAEFPKEGPSILRIQQVVRGDSAAYFCASSPEDSSYNEQFFGPGTRLTVL.